This T cell receptor (beta chain) was retrieved from a study of blood T cell repertoires in COVID-19. About the study: COVID-19 samples collected from the United States, Italy and Spain covered acute and convalescent phases. T cells, B-cell-depleted T cells, or PBMCs supplied cDNA or gDNA.

Germline assignment: CDR1 SEHNR and CDR2 FQNEAQ (reference sequence). The CDR3 runs 13 residues. V shed 3 bases and J shed 8 bases, with 13 bases lying between them. Original analysis: Amplification of reference gene primers provided the estimated nucleated cell counts. Assay used: immunoSEQ multiplex PCR; TCRdb lists only in-frame clones, some missing. From that table come the V and J calls and clone size; the DNA was used to work out D and trimming. The sample carries 65,000 to 80,000 clones, 85% to 90% recorded once. This receptor was identified in a man in his forties or fifties with active COVID-19. The sequenced sample consisted of peripheral blood. The chain uses TRBV7-9 and TRBJ1-2, with D maybe TRBD1 (6 bases). The CDR3 loop is CASSLGTGSGYTF. The CDR3 DNA reads as TGTGCCAGCAGCTTGGGAACAGGGTCGGGCTACACCTTC.